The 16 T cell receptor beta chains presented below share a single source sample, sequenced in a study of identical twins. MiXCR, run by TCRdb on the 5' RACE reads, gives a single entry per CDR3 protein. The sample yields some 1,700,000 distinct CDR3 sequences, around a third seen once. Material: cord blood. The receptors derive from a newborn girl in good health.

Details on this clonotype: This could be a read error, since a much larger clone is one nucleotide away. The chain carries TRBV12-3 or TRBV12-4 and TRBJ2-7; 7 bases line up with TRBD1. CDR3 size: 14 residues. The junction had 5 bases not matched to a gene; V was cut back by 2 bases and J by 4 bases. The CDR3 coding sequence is TGTGCCAGCAGTTTATGGGACAGAAATTACGAGCAGTACTTC. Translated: CASSLWDRNYEQYF.

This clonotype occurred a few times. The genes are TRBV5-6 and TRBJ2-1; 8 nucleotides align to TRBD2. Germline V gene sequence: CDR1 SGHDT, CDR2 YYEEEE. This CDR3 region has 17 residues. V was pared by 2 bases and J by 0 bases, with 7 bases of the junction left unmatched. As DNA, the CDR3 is TGTGCCAGCAGCTTCGTTAGCGGGAAAAGCTCCTACAATGAGCAGTTCTTC. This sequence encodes CASSFVSGKSSYNEQFF.

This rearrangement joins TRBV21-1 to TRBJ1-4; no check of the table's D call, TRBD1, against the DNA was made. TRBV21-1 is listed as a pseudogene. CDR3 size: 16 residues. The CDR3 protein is CASTRTGRGINEKLFF. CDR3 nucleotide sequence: TGTGCCAGCACCAGGACAGGGCGCGGGATTAATGAAAAACTGTTTTTT.

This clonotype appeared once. The CDR3: CASSQDGLASNEQYF. CDR3 DNA: TGTGCCAGCAGCCAAGACGGACTAGCCAGTAATGAGCAGTACTTC. The chain recombines TRBV14 with TRBJ2-7, with 8 bases aligning to TRBD2. Germline V gene data show CDR1 as SGHDN and CDR2 as FVKESK. V lost 0 bases and J lost 7; bases outside the gene matches: 8. CDR3 length: 15 residues.

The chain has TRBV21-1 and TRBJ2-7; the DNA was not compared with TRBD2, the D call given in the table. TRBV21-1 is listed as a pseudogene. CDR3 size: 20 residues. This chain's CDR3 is CASSKGLGASGRPSSYEQYF. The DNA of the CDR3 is TGTGCCAGCAGCAAAGGGTTAGGGGCTAGCGGGAGGCCGAGCTCCTACGAGCAGTACTTC.

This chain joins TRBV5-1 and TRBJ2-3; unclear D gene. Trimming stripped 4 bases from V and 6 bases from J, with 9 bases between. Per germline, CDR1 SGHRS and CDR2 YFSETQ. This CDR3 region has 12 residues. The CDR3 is CASSPHEDTQYF. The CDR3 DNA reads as TGCGCCAGCAGCCCCCACGAGGATACGCAGTATTTT.

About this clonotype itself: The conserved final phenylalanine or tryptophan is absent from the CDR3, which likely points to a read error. The CDR3 loop is CASSENRGSPNYGYTI. The CDR3 DNA sequence: TGTGCCAGCAGCGAAAACAGGGGGTCACCGAACTATGGCTACACCATC. The genes are TRBV4-2 and TRBJ1-2, with 8 bases identical to TRBD1. Losses at the gene ends were 5 bases for V and 2 bases for J; bases not matched to a gene: 10. This CDR3 is built from 16 residues. Germline assignment: CDR1 LGHNA and CDR2 YNFKEQ.

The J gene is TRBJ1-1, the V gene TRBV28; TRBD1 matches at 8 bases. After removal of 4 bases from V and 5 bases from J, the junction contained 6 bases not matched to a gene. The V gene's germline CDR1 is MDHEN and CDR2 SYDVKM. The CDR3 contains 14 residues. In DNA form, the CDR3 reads TGTGCCAGCAGTTCCGGGACAGGAATGACTGAAGCTTTCTTT. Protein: CASSSGTGMTEAFF.

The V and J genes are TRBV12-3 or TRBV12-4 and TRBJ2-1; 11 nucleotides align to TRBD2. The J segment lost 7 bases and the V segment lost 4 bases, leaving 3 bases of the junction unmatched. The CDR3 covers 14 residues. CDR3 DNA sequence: TGTGCCAGCAGTTCCTGGACTAGCGGGAATGAGCAGTTCTTC. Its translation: CASSSWTSGNEQFF.

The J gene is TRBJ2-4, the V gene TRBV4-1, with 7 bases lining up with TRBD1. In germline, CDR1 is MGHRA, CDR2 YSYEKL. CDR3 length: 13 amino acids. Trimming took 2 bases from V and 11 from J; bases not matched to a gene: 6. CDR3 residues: CASSQPQGEVQYF. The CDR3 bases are TGCGCCAGCAGCCAACCCCAGGGGGAAGTTCAGTACTTC.

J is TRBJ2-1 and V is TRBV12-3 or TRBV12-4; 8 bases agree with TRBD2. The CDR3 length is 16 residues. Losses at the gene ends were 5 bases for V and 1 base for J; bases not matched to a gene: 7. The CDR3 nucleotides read TGTGCCAGCAGTCTTAGCGGGGTGGGGTCCTACAATGAGCAGTTCTTC. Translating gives CASSLSGVGSYNEQFF.

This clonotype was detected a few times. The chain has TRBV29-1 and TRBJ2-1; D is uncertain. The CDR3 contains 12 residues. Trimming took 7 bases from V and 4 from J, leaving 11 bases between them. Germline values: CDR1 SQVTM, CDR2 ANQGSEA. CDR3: CSGMVGYNEQFF. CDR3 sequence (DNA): TGCAGCGGTATGGTAGGTTACAATGAGCAGTTCTTC.

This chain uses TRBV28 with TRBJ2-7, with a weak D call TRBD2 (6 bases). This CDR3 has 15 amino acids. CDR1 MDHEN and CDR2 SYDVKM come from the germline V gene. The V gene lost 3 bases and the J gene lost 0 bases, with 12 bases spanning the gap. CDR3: CASSFGGANSYEQYF. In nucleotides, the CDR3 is TGTGCCAGCAGTTTCGGCGGGGCAAACTCCTACGAGCAGTACTTC.

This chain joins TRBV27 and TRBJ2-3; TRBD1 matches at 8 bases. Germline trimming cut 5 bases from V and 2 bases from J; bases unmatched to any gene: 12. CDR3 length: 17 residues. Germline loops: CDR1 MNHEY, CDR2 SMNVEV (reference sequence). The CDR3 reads CASSIYGQGGPTDTQYF. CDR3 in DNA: TGTGCCAGCAGTATCTACGGACAGGGCGGCCCCACAGATACGCAGTATTTT.

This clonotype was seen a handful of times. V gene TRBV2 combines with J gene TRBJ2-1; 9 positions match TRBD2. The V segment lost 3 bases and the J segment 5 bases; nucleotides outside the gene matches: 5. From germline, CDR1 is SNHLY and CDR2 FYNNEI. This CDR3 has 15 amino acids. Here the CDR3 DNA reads TGTGCCAGCAGTGATGCGGCGGGAGGGAACAATGAGCAGTTCTTC. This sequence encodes CASSDAAGGNNEQFF.

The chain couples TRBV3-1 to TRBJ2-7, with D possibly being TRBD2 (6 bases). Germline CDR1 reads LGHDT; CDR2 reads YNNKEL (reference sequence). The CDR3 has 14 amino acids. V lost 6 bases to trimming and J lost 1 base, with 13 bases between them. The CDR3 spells CASRRGGPSYEQYF. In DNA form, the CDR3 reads TGTGCCAGCAGAAGAGGAGGGCCTTCCTACGAGCAGTACTTC.